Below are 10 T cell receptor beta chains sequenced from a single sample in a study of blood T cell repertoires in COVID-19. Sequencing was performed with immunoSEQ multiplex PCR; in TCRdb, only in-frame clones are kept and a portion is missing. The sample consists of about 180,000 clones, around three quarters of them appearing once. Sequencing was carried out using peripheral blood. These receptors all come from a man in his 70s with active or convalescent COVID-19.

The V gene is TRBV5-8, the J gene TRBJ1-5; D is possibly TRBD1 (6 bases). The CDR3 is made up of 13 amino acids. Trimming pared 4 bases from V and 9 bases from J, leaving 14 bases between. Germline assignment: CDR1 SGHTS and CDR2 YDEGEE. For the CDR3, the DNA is TGTGCCAGCAGCCGGACAGCTACGCGGCCCCAGCATTTT. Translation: CASSRTATRPQHF.

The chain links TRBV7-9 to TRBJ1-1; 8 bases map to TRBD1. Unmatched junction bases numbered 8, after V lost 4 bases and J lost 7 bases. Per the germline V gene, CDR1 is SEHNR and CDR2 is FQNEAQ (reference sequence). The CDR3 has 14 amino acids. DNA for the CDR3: TGTGCCAGCAGCTCCTATGGACAGGGTGGTGAAGCTTTCTTT. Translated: CASSSYGQGGEAFF.

The CDR3 DNA is TGTGCCAGCAGTTACAGGGTGGAAAACATTCAGTACTTC. Translating gives CASSYRVENIQYF. The V and J genes are TRBV12-3 or TRBV12-4 and TRBJ2-4; tentatively, D is TRBD1 (6 bases). V shed 4 bases and J shed 5 bases, with 9 bases lying between them. This CDR3 comprises 13 residues.

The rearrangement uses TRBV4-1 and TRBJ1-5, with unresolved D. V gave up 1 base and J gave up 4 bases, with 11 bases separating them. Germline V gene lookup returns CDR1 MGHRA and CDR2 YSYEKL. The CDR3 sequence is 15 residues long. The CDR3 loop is CASSQGEGENQPQHF. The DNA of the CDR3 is TGCGCCAGCAGCCAAGGCGAGGGAGAAAATCAGCCCCAGCATTTT.

The CDR3 here is CASSEKEGVNYGYTF. Written as DNA, the CDR3 is TGTGCCAGCAGTGAAAAGGAGGGAGTCAACTATGGCTACACCTTC. The chain is built from TRBV6-1 and TRBJ1-2; D unresolved. The germline gives CDR1 MNHNS, CDR2 SASEGT. This CDR3 is 15 amino acids long. V was shortened by 2 bases and J by 2 bases, with 12 bases between the two germline ends.

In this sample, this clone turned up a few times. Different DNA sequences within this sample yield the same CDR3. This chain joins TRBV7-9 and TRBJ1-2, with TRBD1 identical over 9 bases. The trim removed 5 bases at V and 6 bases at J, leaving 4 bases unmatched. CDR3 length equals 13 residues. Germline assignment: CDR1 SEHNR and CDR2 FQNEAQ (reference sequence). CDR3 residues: CASSPGQGDGYTF. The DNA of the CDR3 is TGTGCCAGCAGCCCGGGACAGGGCGATGGCTACACCTTC.

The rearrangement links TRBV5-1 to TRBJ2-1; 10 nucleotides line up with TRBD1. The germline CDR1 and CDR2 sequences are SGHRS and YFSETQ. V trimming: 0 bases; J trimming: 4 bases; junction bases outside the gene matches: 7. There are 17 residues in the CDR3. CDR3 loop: CASSLGWGTGAYNEQFF. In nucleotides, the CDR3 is TGCGCCAGCAGCTTGGGGTGGGGGACAGGGGCATACAATGAGCAGTTCTTC.

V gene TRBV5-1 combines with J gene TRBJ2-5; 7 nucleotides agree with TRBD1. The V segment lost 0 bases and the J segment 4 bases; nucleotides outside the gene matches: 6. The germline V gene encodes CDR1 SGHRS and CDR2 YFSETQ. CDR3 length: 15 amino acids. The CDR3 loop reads CASSLADRVGETQYF. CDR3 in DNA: TGCGCCAGCAGCTTGGCAGACAGGGTGGGAGAGACCCAGTACTTC.

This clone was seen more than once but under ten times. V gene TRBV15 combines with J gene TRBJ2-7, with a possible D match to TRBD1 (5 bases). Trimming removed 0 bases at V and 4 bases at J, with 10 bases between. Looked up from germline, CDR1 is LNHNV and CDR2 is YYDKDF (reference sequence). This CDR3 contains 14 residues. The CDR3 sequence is CATSRDPGKYEQYF. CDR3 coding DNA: TGTGCCACCAGCAGAGATCCAGGGAAATACGAGCAGTACTTC.

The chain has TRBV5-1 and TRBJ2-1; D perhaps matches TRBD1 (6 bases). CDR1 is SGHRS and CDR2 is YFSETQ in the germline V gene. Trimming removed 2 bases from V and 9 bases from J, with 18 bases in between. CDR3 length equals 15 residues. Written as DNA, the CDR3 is TGCGCCAGCAGCTTACCCGAACAGGGTAGGGGTGAGCAGTTCTTC. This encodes CASSLPEQGRGEQFF.